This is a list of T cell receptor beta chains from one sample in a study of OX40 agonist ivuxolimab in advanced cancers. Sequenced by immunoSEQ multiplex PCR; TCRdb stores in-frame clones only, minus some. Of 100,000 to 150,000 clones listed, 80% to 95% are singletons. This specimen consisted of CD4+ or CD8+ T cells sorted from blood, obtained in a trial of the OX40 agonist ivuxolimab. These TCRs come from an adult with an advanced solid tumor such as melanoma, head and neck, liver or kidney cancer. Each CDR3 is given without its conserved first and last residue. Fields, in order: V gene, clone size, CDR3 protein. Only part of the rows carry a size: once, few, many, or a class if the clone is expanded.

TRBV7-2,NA,ASSLDRGEQETQY
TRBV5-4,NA,ASSLWTDLGEQY
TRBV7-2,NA,ASSVRATVVGNEQY
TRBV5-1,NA,ASSLTSSGANVLT
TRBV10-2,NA,ASNPVDRGDYGYT
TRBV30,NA,AWSVAVPRQETQY
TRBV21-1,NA,ASSKRVGIAGAFDNEQF
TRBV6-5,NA,ASSRLTRASNEQF
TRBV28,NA,ASRPDRDNSPLH
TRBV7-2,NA,ASSRGADNYGYT
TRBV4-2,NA,ASSHPTYNEQF
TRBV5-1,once,ASSTGDSRTSTDTQY
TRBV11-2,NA,ASSLESLMNTEAF
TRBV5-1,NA,ASSLGQGAGYT
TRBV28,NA,ASSPTGGLPYGYT
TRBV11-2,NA,ASSFIGADTQY
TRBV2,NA,ASAWDEQF
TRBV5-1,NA,ASSRQAANTGELF
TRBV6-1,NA,ASRGLAGVDDTQY
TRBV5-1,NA,ASSLDTATGELF
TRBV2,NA,ASSVADTQY
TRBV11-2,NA,ASRPSSTDTQY
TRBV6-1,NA,AGSGGWSEKLF
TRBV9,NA,ASSKTLGDTEAF
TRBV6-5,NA,ASRQQQDNEQF
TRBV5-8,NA,ASSLRPGGETDTQY
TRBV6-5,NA,ASRPKGGRQPQH
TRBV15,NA,ATSRERARFVTQY
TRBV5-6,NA,ASSRGVDLYGYT
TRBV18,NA,ASSSLWTPTSNQPQH
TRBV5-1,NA,ASSLARRSAQF
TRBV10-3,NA,AISQQQGAGVTQY
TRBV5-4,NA,ASSREQIGYT